One and the same sample provided the 11 T cell receptor beta chains below, sequenced in a study of spatial heterogeneity in lung cancer. Findings of the study overall: Counts that tracked tumor mutation counts were those of expanded intratumoral alpha and beta TCRs.

One entry per CDR3 protein, called by TCRdb with MiXCR from the 5' RACE reads. The table includes just under 7,500 distinct CDR3 sequences, roughly 7.5% detected once. Time point defined: sample taken at primary tumor resection. These receptors have no known antigen. Sequences were derived from lung tumor tissue, sampled at surgery. Receptors originate from a male donor with early-stage non-small cell lung cancer.

This clonotype showed up just a few times. The genes are TRBV20-1 and TRBJ2-3, with 8 bases identical to TRBD2. Looked up from germline, CDR1 is DFQATT and CDR2 is SNEGSKA (reference sequence). This CDR3 region has 16 residues. V trimming: 0 bases; J trimming: 1 base; junction bases outside the gene matches: 6. As DNA, the CDR3 is TGCAGTGCTAGAGATAGCGGGACCCGCCGCACAGATACGCAGTATTTT. Its translation: CSARDSGTRRTDTQYF.

This clonotype has just a few counts. J is TRBJ1-5 and V is TRBV7-8; 9 nucleotides align to TRBD1. Unmatched junction bases numbered 8, after V lost 5 bases and J lost 0 bases. CDR3 length: 17 residues. Germline V lookup: CDR1 SGHVS, CDR2 FQNEAQ. Written as DNA, the CDR3 is TGTGCCAGCAGCCCGGGACAGGGAGTCCATAGCAATCAGCCCCAGCATTTT. This sequence encodes CASSPGQGVHSNQPQHF.

This clonotype has just a few counts. J is TRBJ2-1 and V is TRBV29-1, with no clear D. This CDR3 region has 14 residues. Germline CDR1 and CDR2: SQVTM and ANQGSEA. The germline V and J ends were trimmed by 7 bases and 6 bases, with 19 bases remaining between them. The CDR3 protein is CSASDPPLRNEQFF. The CDR3 DNA follows: TGCAGCGCTTCGGACCCCCCGCTTCGCAATGAGCAGTTCTTC.

The V call is TRBV6-1, the J call TRBJ1-5; no clear D gene. Germline CDR1 is MNHNS and CDR2 is SASEGT. Trimming cost V 6 bases and J 7 bases, with 19 bases left between them. The CDR3 has 15 residues. The CDR3 bases are TGTGCCAGCAGGATCTCCGACTTACTGGGGCAGCCCCAGCATTTT. Its translation is CASRISDLLGQPQHF.

The sample holds many counts of this clonotype. V usage is TRBV20-1 and J usage is TRBJ1-4; D remains ambiguous. V was cut by 2 bases and J by 7 bases, with 14 bases left in between. Germline assignment: CDR1 DFQATT and CDR2 SNEGSKA (reference sequence). CDR3 size: 14 residues. The CDR3, as DNA: TGCAGTGCTAGACTCCCTTGGGCCCCTGAAAAACTGTTTTTT. Translating gives CSARLPWAPEKLFF.

This clonotype was picked up many times. The CDR3 region is CASSVDRPPAEQFF. For the CDR3, the DNA is TGTGCCAGCAGCGTGGACAGGCCACCTGCGGAGCAGTTCTTC. J is TRBJ2-1 and V is TRBV13, with TRBD1 matching 7 bases. The CDR3 is 14 residues long. Germline values: CDR1 PRHDT, CDR2 FYEKMQ (reference sequence). Trimming took 5 bases from V and 10 from J; bases not matched to a gene: 11.

This clonotype was picked up many times. The J gene is TRBJ1-2, the V gene TRBV2; 7 bases align to TRBD1. CDR3 size: 14 residues. V gave up 9 bases and J gave up 1 base; unmatched junction bases: 8. Germline CDR1 reads SNHLY; CDR2 reads FYNNEI. The CDR3 region is CASTLQGNNYGYTF. As DNA, the CDR3 is TGTGCCAGTACTTTACAGGGGAATAACTATGGCTACACCTTC.

This clonotype was observed many times. This chain connects TRBV6-1 to TRBJ2-2; D is unclear. Germline V gives CDR1 MNHNS, CDR2 SASEGT. There are 15 residues in the CDR3. V was shortened by 3 bases and J by 1 base, with 9 bases between the two germline ends. Here the CDR3 DNA reads TGTGCCAGCAGTGAGTGGGGAAGGAACACCGGGGAGCTGTTTTTT. It specifies CASSEWGRNTGELFF.

Ten or more counts support this clonotype. This chain connects TRBV6-5 to TRBJ1-2; a weak D match, TRBD1 (5 bases). CDR1 is MNHEY, CDR2 SVGAGI, per germline. The CDR3 is made up of 15 amino acids. V lost 10 bases to trimming and J lost 2 bases, with 20 bases between them. This CDR3 is CATLFGHPLNYGYTF. CDR3 DNA: TGTGCCACCCTCTTTGGACACCCATTAAACTATGGCTACACCTTC.

This clonotype is medium-sized within its sample. The genes are TRBV12-3 or TRBV12-4 and TRBJ2-1, with TRBD2 matching over 7 bases. The CDR3 has 16 amino acids. V was pared by 5 bases and J by 0 bases, with 7 bases of the junction left unmatched. The DNA of the CDR3 is TGTGCCAGCAGTACCTTAGCGGGCGACTCCTACAATGAGCAGTTCTTC. Its protein is CASSTLAGDSYNEQFF.

This clonotype has more than one count but fewer than ten. The genes are TRBV28 and TRBJ2-1; D ambiguous. This CDR3 region has 11 residues. Looked up from germline, CDR1 is MDHEN and CDR2 is SYDVKM. V lost 7 bases and J 7 bases, leaving 8 bases between the germline ends. The CDR3 nucleotides read TGTGCCAGCACCCTGGTGAATGAGCAGTTCTTC. Translating gives CASTLVNEQFF.